This TCR beta chain was profiled in a study of cytomegalovirus exposure and HLA in healthy donors. To note about this clone: What it binds is unknown.

Study-wide results and limits: Using a false discovery rate of 0.05, a later analysis showed that approximately 17,000 TCR beta sequences were associated with HLA alleles.

Nominal health characterized the donors when sampled, though unrecorded immune exposures were likely. The primer mix had 60 Vbeta and 13 Jbeta primers. Using immunoSEQ multiplex PCR, the repertoire was profiled, and TCRdb retains in-frame clones only, with some absent. The sample holds fewer than 85,000 clones. CDR1 and CDR2 from the germline V gene are SGHRS and YFSETQ. The CDR3 sequence is 14 residues long. Trimming took 1 base from V and 8 from J; bases not matched to a gene: 4. The chain has TRBV5-1 and TRBJ1-4; 8 nucleotides match TRBD1. Sequenced sample: PBMCs. The TCR originated in a female donor in good health and CMV-seropositive. The CDR3 DNA follows: TGCGCCAGCAGCTTGACAGGGGGATTAGAAAAACTGTTTTTT. It is translated as CASSLTGGLEKLFF.